Shown below are 20 T cell receptor beta chains from a single sample sequenced in a study of cytomegalovirus exposure and HLA in healthy donors. PCR amplification relied on 60 Vbeta primers (plus 13 Jbeta primers). Here immunoSEQ multiplex PCR was the method, and the copy in TCRdb shows in-frame clones only, minus some. The table includes some 110,000 clones, around 84% detected once. Sequenced sample: PBMCs. The receptors were gathered from a man aged 30 to 45 in good health and CMV-seropositive.

J is TRBJ2-5 and V is TRBV10-3; TRBD1 aligns across 7 bases. Germline V CDR1 and CDR2: ENHRY, SYGVKD. The length of the CDR3 is 14 residues. J lost 4 bases, V lost 6 bases, and 8 bases had no gene match. The CDR3 spells CAIRETGQGETQYF. CDR3 nucleotide sequence: TGTGCCATCAGGGAGACAGGGCAAGGAGAGACCCAGTACTTC.

This clone appeared a single time. The rearrangement uses TRBV5-1 and TRBJ2-5; 12 bases line up with TRBD2. The CDR3 has 15 amino acids. The V gene end was trimmed by 4 bases and the J gene end by 2 bases; junction bases not matched to a gene: 3. Germline values: CDR1 SGHRS, CDR2 YFSETQ. CDR3 amino acids: CASSNGLAGQETQYF. In DNA form, the CDR3 reads TGCGCCAGCAGCAACGGACTAGCGGGGCAAGAGACCCAGTACTTC.

This clone was observed a handful of times. The chain is built from TRBV7-2 and TRBJ1-3; 7 bases agree with TRBD1. J was trimmed by 8 bases and V by 0 bases; bases with no gene match: 7. Germline CDR1 SGHTA, CDR2 FQGNSA. The CDR3 has 15 amino acids. CDR3 in amino acids: CASSLAGKQGYTIYF. The CDR3 nucleotides are TGTGCCAGCAGCTTAGCTGGAAAACAGGGGTACACCATATATTTT.

The rearrangement links TRBV6-1 to TRBJ2-7; TRBD2 might be the D (6 bases). In germline, CDR1 is MNHNS, CDR2 SASEGT. The CDR3 consists of 15 residues. V was trimmed by 6 bases and J by 1 base, leaving 16 bases between them. The CDR3 DNA is TGTGCCAGCAGCCCAACCATGCGGGGATCCTACGAGCAGTACGTC. As protein: CASSPTMRGSYEQYV.

The V gene is TRBV5-6, the J gene TRBJ2-2; TRBD2 agrees at 13 bases. The CDR3 has 16 residues. V lost 3 bases, J lost 2 bases, and 1 base stayed unmatched. Germline V gives CDR1 SGHDT, CDR2 YYEEEE. The CDR3 reads CASSWTSGGNTGELFF. The CDR3, as DNA: TGTGCCAGCAGCTGGACTAGCGGGGGCAACACCGGGGAGCTGTTTTTT.

The table lists this clone with a few counts. This rearrangement joins TRBV2 to TRBJ2-5; 9 bases agree with TRBD2. CDR3 length equals 17 residues. The V segment lost 6 bases and the J segment 2 bases; nucleotides outside the gene matches: 13. The germline V gene encodes CDR1 SNHLY and CDR2 FYNNEI. CDR3 nucleotides: TGTGCCAGCAGCGCTTGGGGGGTTCTAGCGGGACAAGAGACCCAGTACTTC. Translation: CASSAWGVLAGQETQYF.

The gene calls are TRBV5-8 and TRBJ1-2; D ambiguous. The germline CDR1 and CDR2 sequences are SGHTS and YDEGEE. V lost 3 bases and J 4 bases, leaving 13 bases between the germline ends. The length of the CDR3 is 14 residues. This CDR3 is CASSSLGRPYGYTF. CDR3 sequence (DNA): TGTGCCAGCAGCTCCCTGGGCCGGCCCTATGGCTACACCTTC.

J is TRBJ2-2 and V is TRBV10-3, with TRBD1 identical over 8 bases. The germline V gene has CDR1 ENHRY and CDR2 SYGVKD. The CDR3 runs 16 residues. Trimming at V came to 3 bases and at J to 1 base, leaving 4 bases not matched to a gene. The CDR3 nucleotides are TGTGCCATCAGTGAATTACAGGGGGGGAACACCGGGGAGCTGTTTTTT. It yields the protein CAISELQGGNTGELFF.

The chain combines TRBV5-1 with TRBJ2-2; 16 bases fit TRBD2. Germline trimming cut 2 bases from V and 6 bases from J; bases unmatched to any gene: 1. The length of the CDR3 is 16 residues. CDR1 and CDR2 from the germline V gene are SGHRS and YFSETQ. The CDR3 sequence: CASSFGTSGGAGELFF. Written as DNA, the CDR3 is TGCGCCAGCAGCTTCGGGACTAGCGGGGGGGCCGGGGAGCTGTTTTTT.

The chain uses TRBV9 and TRBJ2-5; 10 nucleotides agree with TRBD1. The CDR3 is made up of 15 amino acids. CDR1 is SGDLS, CDR2 YYNGEE, per germline. J lost 4 bases, V lost 4 bases, and 7 bases had no gene match. The CDR3 nucleotides are TGTGCCAGCAGCAGAGAGGACAGGGGGACAGAGACCCAGTACTTC. Its translation is CASSREDRGTETQYF.

V and J are TRBV6-4 and TRBJ2-1; TRBD2 aligns across 10 bases. This CDR3 spans 15 amino acids. The V segment lost 3 bases and the J segment 10 bases; nucleotides outside the gene matches: 9. Germline V lookup: CDR1 MRHNA, CDR2 SNTAGT. CDR3 sequence: CASSDSLAGVREQFF. The CDR3 DNA is TGTGCCAGCAGTGATAGTCTAGCGGGAGTGCGGGAGCAGTTCTTC.

The chain is built from TRBV5-1 and TRBJ2-3; 11 bases match TRBD1. The germline V gene encodes CDR1 SGHRS and CDR2 YFSETQ. Trimming took 0 bases from V and 8 from J; bases not matched to a gene: 8. The CDR3 sequence is 16 residues long. This chain's CDR3 is CASSLDGQGAVGTQYF. The CDR3 DNA follows: TGCGCCAGCAGCTTGGACGGACAGGGGGCCGTAGGTACGCAGTATTTT. Supplemented by reference TRBV5-1 and TRBJ2-3, the full variable domain reads KAGVTQTPRYLIKTRGQQVTLSCSPISGHRSVSWYQQTPGQGLQFLFEYFSETQRNKGNFPGRFSGRQFSNSRSEMNVSTLELGDSALYLCASSLDGQGAVGTQYFGPGTRLTVL.

The J gene is TRBJ2-1, the V gene TRBV19, with D possibly TRBD2 on 6 matching bases. The CDR3 runs 13 residues. Germline V CDR1 and CDR2: LNHDA, SQIVND (reference sequence). Trimming pared 4 bases from V and 9 bases from J, leaving 13 bases between. The CDR3 sequence is CASSTRPSVEQFF. The CDR3 coding sequence is TGTGCCAGTAGTACCAGACCTAGCGTTGAGCAGTTCTTC.

V usage is TRBV29-1 and J usage is TRBJ2-1; D is perhaps TRBD2 (6 bases). The CDR3 length is 11 residues. Trimming removed 7 bases from V and 3 bases from J, with 7 bases in between. Germline lookup yields CDR1 SQVTM and CDR2 ANQGSEA. CDR3 DNA sequence: TGCAGCGGCGGGGTCTACAATGAGCAGTTCTTC. Translating it yields CSGGVYNEQFF.

V is TRBV2 and J is TRBJ2-7; 7 nucleotides match TRBD1. V was clipped by 4 bases and J by 0 bases; unmatched bases: 6. Germline V gene lookup returns CDR1 SNHLY and CDR2 FYNNEI. This CDR3 has 15 amino acids. The CDR3 sequence: CASSVARGSSYEQYF. CDR3 nucleotides: TGTGCCAGCAGTGTCGCCAGGGGGAGCTCCTACGAGCAGTACTTC.

This clone appeared a few times. This sequence joins TRBV6-1 and TRBJ2-3, with 10 bases identical to TRBD1. This CDR3 contains 19 residues. Germline CDR1 reads MNHNS; CDR2 reads SASEGT. The V and J ends lost 4 bases and 7 bases, in that order; junction bases with no gene match: 20. The CDR3 sequence is CASSASLGDRGPNGYTQYF. As DNA, the CDR3 is TGTGCCAGCAGTGCCTCTTTAGGGGACAGGGGACCAAACGGGTATACGCAGTATTTT.

In DNA, the CDR3 is TGCGCCAGCAGCTCGGGGGGGCCCGGCACAGATACGCAGTATTTT. It is translated as CASSSGGPGTDTQYF. This chain uses TRBV5-1 with TRBJ2-3, with 8 bases that match TRBD2. This CDR3 spans 15 amino acids. J gave up 1 base and V 3 bases, and 4 bases lay outside the gene matches. Germline V gene sequence: CDR1 SGHRS, CDR2 YFSETQ.

This chain uses TRBV2 with TRBJ1-6; TRBD1 aligns across 8 bases. Looked up from germline, CDR1 is SNHLY and CDR2 is FYNNEI. The CDR3 contains 13 residues. V dropped 11 bases and J dropped 7; count of bases not matched to a gene: 7. The CDR3 DNA sequence: TGTGCCGGAGGAACAGGGGGGAATTCACCCCTCCACTTT. As protein: CAGGTGGNSPLHF.

The chain combines TRBV27 with TRBJ1-1, with D tentatively TRBD1 (5 bases). In germline, CDR1 is MNHEY, CDR2 SMNVEV (reference sequence). V dropped 4 bases and J dropped 8 bases, with 14 bases sitting between them. This CDR3 contains 13 residues. CDR3 amino acids: CASSSTTESEAFF. The DNA of the CDR3 is TGTGCCAGCAGTTCCACGACAGAGTCCGAAGCTTTCTTT.

CDR3 DNA sequence: TGTGCCAGCAGTGTTAGTCGGGCCGACCGGGGAGATACGCAGTATTTT. Encoded protein: CASSVSRADRGDTQYF. The chain carries TRBV2 and TRBJ2-3, with a possible D match to TRBD2 (5 bases). CDR3 size: 16 residues. Germline V lookup: CDR1 SNHLY, CDR2 FYNNEI. The germline V and J ends were trimmed by 4 bases and 5 bases, with 19 bases remaining between them.